This T cell receptor (beta chain) was recovered during a study of T cells in Graves' hyperthyroidism and ophthalmopathy. The CDR3 contains 16 residues. Per germline, CDR1 MNHEY and CDR2 SVGEGT. V shed 2 bases, J shed 6 bases, and the junction held 7 bases outside the gene matches. There are many counts of this clonotype. Regions amplified from RNA transcripts were the TCR beta CDR3 regions. First-round RT-PCR targeting the TCR CDR3 was performed with the HTBI primer set. From the multiplex PCR reads, TCRdb called clonotypes with MiXCR, one entry per CDR3 protein. The top ten clones hold around 7% of a sample with hundreds of thousands of distinct CDR3 sequences, around 14% of them seen once.

The sequence derives from a woman aged 18-29 years with Graves' hyperthyroidism. The chain is built from TRBV6-2 or TRBV6-3 and TRBJ2-2; 9 bases fit TRBD1. The sequenced material came from blood. The CDR3 region has the DNA TGTGCCAGCAGTTACCCGTCCGGGACAGGGCCCGGGGAGCTGTTTTTT. Translated, it gives CASSYPSGTGPGELFF.